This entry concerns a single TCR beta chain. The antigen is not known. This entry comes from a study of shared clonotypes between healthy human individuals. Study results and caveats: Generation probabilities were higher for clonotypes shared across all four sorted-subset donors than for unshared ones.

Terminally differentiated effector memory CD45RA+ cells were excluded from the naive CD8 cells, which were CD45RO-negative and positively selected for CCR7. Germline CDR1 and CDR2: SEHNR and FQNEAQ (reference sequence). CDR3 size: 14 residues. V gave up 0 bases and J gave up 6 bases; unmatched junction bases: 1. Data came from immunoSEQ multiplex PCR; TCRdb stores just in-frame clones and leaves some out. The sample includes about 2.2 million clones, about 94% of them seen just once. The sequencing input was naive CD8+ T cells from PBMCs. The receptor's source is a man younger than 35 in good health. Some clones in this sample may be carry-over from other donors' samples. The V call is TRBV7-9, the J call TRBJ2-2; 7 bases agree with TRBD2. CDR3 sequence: CASSLALAAGELFF. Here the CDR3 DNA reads TGTGCCAGCAGCTTAGCTCTAGCGGCCGGGGAGCTGTTTTTT.